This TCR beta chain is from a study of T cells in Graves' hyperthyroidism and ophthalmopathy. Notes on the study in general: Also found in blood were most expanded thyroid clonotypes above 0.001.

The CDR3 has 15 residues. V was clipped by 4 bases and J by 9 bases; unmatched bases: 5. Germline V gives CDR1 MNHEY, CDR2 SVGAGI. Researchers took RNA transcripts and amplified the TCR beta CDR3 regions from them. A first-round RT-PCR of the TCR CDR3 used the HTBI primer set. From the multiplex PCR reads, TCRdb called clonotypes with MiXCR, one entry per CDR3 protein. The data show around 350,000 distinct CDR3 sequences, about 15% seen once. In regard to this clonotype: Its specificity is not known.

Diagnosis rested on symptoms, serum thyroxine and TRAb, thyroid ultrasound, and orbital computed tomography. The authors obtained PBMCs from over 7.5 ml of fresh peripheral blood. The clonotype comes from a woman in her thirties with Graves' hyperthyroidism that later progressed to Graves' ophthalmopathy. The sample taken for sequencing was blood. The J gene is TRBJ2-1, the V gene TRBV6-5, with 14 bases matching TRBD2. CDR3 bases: TGTGCCAGCAGTTTGGGACTAGCGGGAGACGGTGAGCAGTTCTTC. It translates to CASSLGLAGDGEQFF.